This T cell receptor beta chain was obtained from a study of cytomegalovirus exposure and HLA in healthy donors (dated by TCRdb to 2017 to 2019). In terms of the full investigation: In an earlier analysis of fewer than 750 of the donors, less than 350 Gb of sequence data and some 120 million unique TCR beta sequences from 180 million or so T cells were reported. The study aimed to test whether signatures of past pathogen exposure could be identified by cataloging public T cell receptors. In a later analysis, previously published TCR beta repertoires from 670 or so donors were re-analyzed and high-resolution HLA genotyping was added so that TCR occurrence patterns could be studied. Around 300 gigabases of sequencing data and 70 million to 100 million unique TCR sequences were included in an early release covering around 600 HLA-typed donors. Of the 300 to 450 genotyped donors, around 81% fell in the genetic ancestry cluster associated with self-reported Caucasian donors. HLA typing covered class I and class II loci at four-digit resolution. Among 300 to 500 genotyped donors of the cohort, an average of roughly 230,000 unique TCR beta nucleotide sequences was sequenced per donor, of which roughly 17% were non-productive. To predict cytomegalovirus infection status, the study combined high-throughput TCR immunosequencing, statistical association of individual TCRs with disease status, and machine learning. Along with the approximately 650-subject first cohort, a separate validation cohort of around 120 different subjects was used. About five DR-DQ haplotypes were handled as single units for association and clustering, since linkage in the cohort was strong. In an earlier analysis of roughly 540 of the donors, high-throughput TCR beta sequencing was used to judge whether each TCR beta V gene segment behaved as functional or pseudogenic. All discovery cohort repertoires had been generated on a single sequencing platform. Typing coverage varied by locus: 629-630 donors for A, B, C, DRB1 and DQB1; around 560 for DQA1; 606 for DPA1; approximately 470 for DPB1. In the later analysis, no new phenotypic data were used to find candidate immune exposures; instead, reliance was placed on TCR beta sequences and their occurrence across donors. Donor age, sex, ethnicity and CMV serostatus were collected together with the repertoire data. The study profiled the T cell repertoires of more than 500 subjects by immunosequencing and related them to cytomegalovirus serostatus. Genome-wide SNP genotypes for about 65% of the roughly 670 donors were used in a later genetic analysis, which treated that subset as a discovery cohort. Overall study results and their limits: Immune exposure information for the cohort was limited to CMV serostatus. Broadly in line with IMGT annotations, most TCR beta V segments showed up in productive rearrangements about 90% or about 30% of the time in an earlier analysis of 450 to 600 of the donors. Presence/absence analyses assumed roughly uniform sequencing depth across donors, an assumption that may not hold. In a later analysis, the rate of TCR association differed among HLA loci, with DRB1 alleles having the most associated TCRs and HLA-C alleles having the fewest. A total of 150 or so TCR beta chains were listed by the study as associated with cytomegalovirus. Because some donors lacked HLA typing at each locus, the association tests relied only on the typed subset. In vitro tests confirmed that a few of the cytomegalovirus-associated TCR beta chains recognize cytomegalovirus antigens. Linkage disequilibrium might explain the correlated functional status among segregating V segments, but an unknown experimental factor could not be excluded. In a later analysis, around 17,000 TCR beta sequences were associated with specific HLA alleles at a false discovery rate of 0.05. An association between a missense DCLRE1C variant and V-gene and J-gene trimming of TCR beta chains was found in a later genetic analysis and replicated in an independent cohort. Cytomegalovirus status was reported to be diagnosed by the classifier with high specificity and sensitivity in both the original and validation cohorts. Strong co-occurrence of HLA alleles, especially DR and DQ, made assigning TCR associations to individual alleles difficult. According to a later analysis, most CMV-associated TCR beta chains appeared to be HLA-restricted, and the HLA associations seemed to be driven largely by CMV exposure. Only TCR beta chains were sequenced in this cohort, and the absence of alpha or paired-chain data limited detectable features. A later analysis reported that several top co-occurrence clusters appeared linked to parvovirus B19, influenza, CMV and Epstein-Barr virus. Some IMGT-functional V segments, including TRBV6-2 and TRBV6-3, could not be distinguished by the 87-base-pair reads and were therefore excluded. A cluster of highly shared sequence variants was judged likely to be a technical artifact of the sequencing pipeline. Compared with equally common non-associated chains, HLA-associated TCR beta chains in a later analysis were more clonally expanded and had lower generation probabilities. Because counts were too low, seventeen rarely observed V segments, including chromosome 9 orphons, were left out of the earlier analysis of 587 of the donors. Across donors, most TCR sequences were observed very rarely, whereas some public TCRs were present in many individuals. Compared with the roughly 670-donor mean, donors in an Asian-associated ancestry cluster had fewer N-insertions in productive TCRs, according to a later genetic analysis. The authors suggested that the approach could potentially be generalized to other disease states and immunological phenotypes. A further reported finding was that TCR beta sequences accurately predicted the HLA-A and HLA-B alleles for most subjects in the first cohort.

The method was the immunoSEQ multiplex PCR assay. For the multiplex PCR, a mixture combining 60 forward primers for TCR Vbeta segments and 13 reverse primers for TCR Jbeta segments was used. The CDR3 region of rearranged TCR beta genes was amplified from genomic DNA by a multiplex PCR assay. Amplified TCR beta libraries were sequenced as 87-base-pair reads on the Illumina HiSeq System. From the authors' description of their analysis: A later analysis tallied 80 million to 95 million unique TCR beta chains across the 666 repertoires, and about 12 million of those chains were shared by two or more donors. Raw reads were error-corrected and collapsed into unique sequences by a nearest-neighbor algorithm in which closely related sequences were merged to remove PCR and sequencing errors. To assign V, D and J gene segments, CDR3 sequences were aligned to IMGT reference sequences. For a sequence to be retained, at least a six-nucleotide match to both a V gene segment and a J gene segment was required. Rearrangements were classified as productive when the CDR3 lacked stop codons and remained in frame with V and J, and all other rearrangements were classified as non-productive. Following IMGT convention, CDR3 was defined as the stretch from the second conserved V-encoded cysteine to the conserved J-encoded phenylalanine. The earlier analysis of some 600 of the donors excluded sequences that lacked an unambiguous match to a single V gene segment. In an earlier analysis of several hundred of the donors, V segments were called functional above 56.7% productive rearrangements and were called segregating when the between-donor standard deviation exceeded 5%. To diagnose cytomegalovirus status from the catalog of TCR beta chain sequences, a statistical classification framework was built. In a later analysis, TCR nucleotide sequences were compared against IMGT/GENE-DB human TR gene sequences so that V and J genes could be assigned. A later analysis assigned CDR3 sequences and most-parsimonious VDJ recombination scenarios with the TCRdist pipeline. A later analysis defined each TCR beta chain by its CDR3 amino acid sequence plus V-gene family, and excluded reads lacking a unique V-gene family. In a later analysis, approximately 590 highly shared, low-generation-probability nucleotide sequences were removed to address suspected cross-contamination and a sequencing artifact. In a later analysis, a clonal expansion index for each public chain was calculated from normalized within-repertoire ranks of inferred template counts. In a later analysis, generation probabilities were computed using a VDJ recombination model fitted to out-of-frame rearrangements, and the results were checked against IGoR. In a later analysis, TCR-TCR, TCR-HLA and TCR-CMV co-occurrence was scored with hypergeometric tests, and a repertoire-size bias correction was applied to TCR pairs. False discovery rates were estimated in a later analysis by permuting HLA or CMV assignments 20 times. A later analysis grouped co-occurring TCRs with DBSCAN, adding TCRdist sequence similarity when clustering within HLA-allele-positive subsets. Repertoires with fewer than 30,000 or more than 120,000 public chains were left out of co-occurrence clustering, as were about 5 repertoires with anomalous nucleotide sharing. Held by TCRdb, this immuneACCESS table contains in-frame sequences only and omits some clones. Under half of the omission traces to an unresolved V gene where checked; the cause of the rest is unknown. V and J calls and clone size follow that table, whereas D and trimming were derived from the DNA. Here the sample has about 190,000 clones; roughly 84% occur a single time. The top ten hold about 0.26% of the sample.

With respect to this clone: Its recognized antigen is unknown. The record has no base qualities; no much larger clone is one base away.

For CDR1 and CDR2, the germline V gene lists SQVTM and ANQGSEA. The CDR3 contains 14 residues, cysteine and phenylalanine counted. Only the CDR3 DNA is retained, 42 bases long and in frame from the first base. The junction shows trimming of 2 bases on V and 1 base on J, plus 6 bases between the germline ends. The cohort comprised 670 or so healthy bone marrow donors. Cohort members were all nominally healthy when sampled, although unrecorded immune exposures were likely present. The donor tested CMV seronegative and was one of the 352 seronegative cohort members. A peripheral blood sample was collected from each donor, and TCR beta sequencing was performed on peripheral blood mononuclear cells. The Qiagen DNeasy Blood Extraction Kit was used to extract genomic DNA from the blood cell samples.

The sample was PBMCs. The clonotype originates from a boy between 5 and 17 years old in good health and CMV-seronegative. The chain is assembled from TRBV29-1 and TRBJ2-6, with TRBD2 tentatively as D gene (5 bases match). The CDR3 here reads CSVESGSGANVLTF. The DNA is TGCAGCGTTGAAAGCGGTTCTGGGGCCAACGTCCTGACTTTC. Outside the CDR3, residues come from the reference TRBV29-1 and TRBJ2-6 proteins, so the full variable domain is: SAVISQKPSRDICQRGTSLTIQCQVDSQVTMMFWYRQQPGQSLTLIATANQGSEATYESGFVIDKFPISRPNLTFSTLTVSNMSPEDSSIYLCSVESGSGANVLTFGAGSRLTVL.